The source of this TCR beta chain is a study of beta chain features in type 1 diabetes. About the study: Across the samples, roughly 98 million sorted cells were examined in total. Findings and caveats of the study: Individuals with type 1 diabetes displayed fewer insertions and more deletions at VDJ junctions. Among patients, naive, central memory and Treg TCRB repertoires appeared more similar than among healthy donors. Type 1 diabetes patients had TCRB CDR3s that were shorter (moderately but significantly so) in all four CD4+ subsets.

The CDR3 has 14 amino acids. CDR1 is SEHNR, CDR2 FQNEAQ, per germline (reference sequence). Trimming removed 3 bases from V and 4 bases from J, with 12 bases in between. About this clone: Its antigen is undetermined.

Using CD45RO/CCR7/CD25/CD127/CD95/CD27, CD4+ naive, central memory, regulatory and stem cell-like memory cells were sorted. Isolated RNA was reverse transcribed in full, so expressed TCRB transcripts were sequenced. The data were produced by immunoSEQ multiplex PCR, yet TCRdb's version contains in-frame clones alone and is incomplete. The sample consists of some 350,000 clones, approximately 13% of them appearing once. The V gene is TRBV7-9, the J gene TRBJ2-5; D perhaps matches TRBD1 (6 bases). This TCR derives from a woman between 18 and 29 years old with type 1 diabetes. Source material: naive CD4+ T cells from blood. The DNA of the CDR3 is TGTGCCAGCAGCTTCGGGGCAGGGGTAGAGACCCAGTACTTC. It codes for CASSFGAGVETQYF.